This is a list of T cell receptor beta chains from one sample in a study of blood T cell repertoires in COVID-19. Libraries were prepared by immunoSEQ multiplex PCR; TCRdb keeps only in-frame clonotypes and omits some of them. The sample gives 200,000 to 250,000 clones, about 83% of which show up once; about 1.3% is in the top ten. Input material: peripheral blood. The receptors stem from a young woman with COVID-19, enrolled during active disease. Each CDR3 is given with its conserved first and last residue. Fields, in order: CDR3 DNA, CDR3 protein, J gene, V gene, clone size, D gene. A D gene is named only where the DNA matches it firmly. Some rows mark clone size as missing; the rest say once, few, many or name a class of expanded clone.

TGTGCCAGCAGTGGGGACAGGGTATATGGCTACACCTTC	CASSGDRVYGYTF	TRBJ1-2	TRBV12-3/TRBV12-4	NA	TRBD1
TGTGCCAGCAGCCCTACAGGGATAGGCTCACCCCTCCACTTT	CASSPTGIGSPLHF	TRBJ1-6	TRBV28	NA	NA
TGTGCCTGGAGTCCGGGACTAGCGGGTTATGAGCAGTTCTTC	CAWSPGLAGYEQFF	TRBJ2-1	TRBV30	few	TRBD2
TGTGCCTGGAGTAAGGACAGGGACTCACCCCTCCACTTT	CAWSKDRDSPLHF	TRBJ1-6	TRBV30	NA	TRBD1
TGTGCCAGCAGTCGACTTAGCAGCAATCAGCCCCAGCATTTT	CASSRLSSNQPQHF	TRBJ1-5	TRBV28	few	NA
TGTGCCAGTAGTATCGACGGGACTAGCGGGGGAAATGAGCAGTTCTTC	CASSIDGTSGGNEQFF	TRBJ2-1	TRBV19	NA	TRBD2
TGCGCCAGCAGCAGCGGGGCGGCGGGTCAGCCCCAGCATTTT	CASSSGAAGQPQHF	TRBJ1-5	TRBV5-1	NA	NA
TGTGCCAGCAGTCCGACACTCCCTCAGGGGGAGACCCAGTACTTC	CASSPTLPQGETQYF	TRBJ2-5	TRBV2	once	NA
TGCAGCGTTGTAACGGCGGGGAGCACTGAAGCTTTCTTT	CSVVTAGSTEAFF	TRBJ1-1	TRBV29-1	NA	NA
TGTGCCAGCAGCTTCTATGCGGGAGGCCCCTACGAGCAGTACTTC	CASSFYAGGPYEQYF	TRBJ2-7	TRBV7-9	few	TRBD2
TGTGCCAGCAGCAAAAACCGGGACATCTTCTACGAGCAGTACTTC	CASSKNRDIFYEQYF	TRBJ2-7	TRBV6-2/TRBV6-3	NA	NA
TGTGCCAGCAGCGAAGCAGCGGGGGCCCTCCAAGAGACCCAGTACTTC	CASSEAAGALQETQYF	TRBJ2-5	TRBV5-6	once	TRBD2
TGTGCCAGCAGTCGTGATCCGGGCTCTGGAAACACCATATATTTT	CASSRDPGSGNTIYF	TRBJ1-3	TRBV7-2	NA	NA
TGTGCCAGCAGCCAAGATCGGCCAAGCGGGGCCTACGAGCAGTACTTC	CASSQDRPSGAYEQYF	TRBJ2-7	TRBV4-2	NA	TRBD2
TGCGCCAGCAGCTCTTCAGGGTCCGACTACAATGAGCAGTTCTTC	CASSSSGSDYNEQFF	TRBJ2-1	TRBV5-1	NA	NA
TGTGCCAGCAGTTACTCAGGGGAGGGCGGGGAGACCCAGTACTTC	CASSYSGEGGETQYF	TRBJ2-5	TRBV6-5	NA	TRBD2
TGTGCCAGCAGCTTGGCCGCTGACGGAGAAGAGACCCAGTACTTC	CASSLAADGEETQYF	TRBJ2-5	TRBV5-4	NA	NA
TGTGCCAGCAGCTTAGGGCCTCCGAGAGGACAGGGTCACTATGGCTACACCTTC	CASSLGPPRGQGHYGYTF	TRBJ1-2	TRBV7-9	NA	TRBD1
TGTGCCAGCAGCGCCACAGGGGGGGACACTGAAGCTTTCTTT	CASSATGGDTEAFF	TRBJ1-1	TRBV9	NA	TRBD1
TGCAGTGCTAGTCCTTCTAGCGGGGGTAGCACAGATACGCAGTATTTT	CSASPSSGGSTDTQYF	TRBJ2-3	TRBV20-1	NA	TRBD2
TGCGCCAGCAGCCACCCCCCAGGGTCCACTTTCTATGGCTACACCTTC	CASSHPPGSTFYGYTF	TRBJ1-2	TRBV5-1	NA	NA
TGTGCCAGTAGTAGCGGGAGGAACACCGGGGAGCTGTTTTTT	CASSSGRNTGELFF	TRBJ2-2	TRBV19	NA	TRBD2
TGTGCCAGCAGTGTATCGACAGCCTCCGGTAAAGAGACCCAGTACTTC	CASSVSTASGKETQYF	TRBJ2-5	TRBV2	NA	NA
TGTGCCAGCAGTTACTCGGTTGGCGACAGCCCCTATGGCTACACCTTC	CASSYSVGDSPYGYTF	TRBJ1-2	TRBV6-2/TRBV6-3	once	NA
TGTGCCAGTAGAGATTATAGCGGGAGAGGGAGCTACGAGCAGTACTTC	CASRDYSGRGSYEQYF	TRBJ2-7	TRBV19	NA	TRBD2
TGTGCCAGCGGGACAGGTGGCAATCAGCCCCAGCATTTT	CASGTGGNQPQHF	TRBJ1-5	TRBV12-3/TRBV12-4	NA	TRBD1
TGTGCCAGTAGTATTCGGGGAGATACGCAGTATTTT	CASSIRGDTQYF	TRBJ2-3	TRBV19	once	NA
TGTGCCAGCAGCTCCCGTAAGGGGGTGGCCACTGAAGCTTTCTTT	CASSSRKGVATEAFF	TRBJ1-1	TRBV5-6	NA	NA
TGTGCCAGCAGTGGATACGCGGGACTAGCGGAAGAGACCCAGTACTTC	CASSGYAGLAEETQYF	TRBJ2-5	TRBV25-1	once	TRBD2
TGTGCCAGCAGCTTAGCCTCTCAGGGGGCCTCCTACAATGAGCAGTTCTTC	CASSLASQGASYNEQFF	TRBJ2-1	TRBV7-9	NA	TRBD1
TGCGCCAGCAGCCAAGAAGGGGTGGAAGAGACCCAGTACTTC	CASSQEGVEETQYF	TRBJ2-5	TRBV4-1	NA	NA
TGTGCCAGCAGGGGAGGTGTGGATTCACCCCTCCACTTT	CASRGGVDSPLHF	TRBJ1-6	TRBV27	NA	NA
TGTGCCAGCACAGGGGGCACAGATACGCAGTATTTT	CASTGGTDTQYF	TRBJ2-3	TRBV6-5	once	NA
TGTGCCAGCAGCCGGACTAGCGGGAGGCCCGTGAACACCGGGGAGCTGTTTTTT	CASSRTSGRPVNTGELFF	TRBJ2-2	TRBV7-9	NA	TRBD2
TGTGCCAGCAGCTTGGGACTAGCGGAGGGCACAGATACGCAGTATTTT	CASSLGLAEGTDTQYF	TRBJ2-3	TRBV5-4	NA	TRBD2
TGTGCCAGCAGAGGGGGACAAACTTATTCACCCCTCCACTTT	CASRGGQTYSPLHF	TRBJ1-6	TRBV28	NA	NA
TGTGCCAGCAGTTTATTACAGGGGGTAATAAGCAATCAGCCCCAGCATTTT	CASSLLQGVISNQPQHF	TRBJ1-5	TRBV28	NA	TRBD1
TGTGCCAGCAGCTTTCCCGCGCCAGGGGGCACCGGGGAGCTGTTTTTT	CASSFPAPGGTGELFF	TRBJ2-2	TRBV7-6	NA	TRBD1
TGTGCCAGCAGATCGGGACAGGGGTCTGGAAACACCATATATTTT	CASRSGQGSGNTIYF	TRBJ1-3	TRBV2	NA	TRBD1
TGTGCCAGTAGTACGCCGGGACGCGGGGGGCCCTATGGCTACACCTTC	CASSTPGRGGPYGYTF	TRBJ1-2	TRBV19	NA	NA
TGTGCCAGCAGCCCACAGGAGACGAACACCGGGGAGCTGTTTTTT	CASSPQETNTGELFF	TRBJ2-2	TRBV7-7	NA	NA
TGTGCCAGCAGCTTCGGGAATCAGCCCCAGCATTTT	CASSFGNQPQHF	TRBJ1-5	TRBV7-9	NA	NA
TGTGCCAGCAGTCCTAGGCCGGGACAGGGGACGAATGAGCAGTTCTTC	CASSPRPGQGTNEQFF	TRBJ2-1	TRBV28	NA	TRBD1
TGTGCCAGCACCGGGACTAGCGGATCCTACGAGCAGTACTTC	CASTGTSGSYEQYF	TRBJ2-7	TRBV2	NA	TRBD2
TGCGCCAGCAGCTGGGGGGGACAGGGAGGAGGCTATGGCTACACCTTC	CASSWGGQGGGYGYTF	TRBJ1-2	TRBV5-1	NA	TRBD1
TGCGCCAGCAGCCTGAGGGAGCCCCTTAATGAAAAACTGTTTTTT	CASSLREPLNEKLFF	TRBJ1-4	TRBV4-1	NA	NA
TGTGCCAGCAGTTTTTCCGCCCGCGGGCTCTATGGCTACACCTTC	CASSFSARGLYGYTF	TRBJ1-2	TRBV28	once	NA
TGTGCCAGCAGCTTGGGTCTACAGTCTAATGAAAAACTGTTTTTT	CASSLGLQSNEKLFF	TRBJ1-4	TRBV5-5	NA	NA
TGTGCCAGCAGCTTTACTAGTAGCTCCTACGAGCAGTACTTC	CASSFTSSSYEQYF	TRBJ2-7	TRBV7-2	once	NA
TGTGCCAGCAGCCAACTGGGACAGGGAGAGGGCGAGCAGTACTTC	CASSQLGQGEGEQYF	TRBJ2-7	TRBV14	NA	TRBD1
TGTGCCAGCAGCTTACTAGCGGGGGAGGACAATGAGCAGTTCTTC	CASSLLAGEDNEQFF	TRBJ2-1	TRBV5-6	NA	TRBD2
TGTGCCAGCAGCTCCGCGGGGGCCAGCTCGCACTTCTATGGCTACACCTTC	CASSSAGASSHFYGYTF	TRBJ1-2	TRBV7-8	NA	NA
TGTGCCAGCAGTGAAGGGAGGACTAGCGGGAGGATCACAGATACGCAGTATTTT	CASSEGRTSGRITDTQYF	TRBJ2-3	TRBV6-1	NA	TRBD2
TGTGCCAGTAGTACCCTCCGGGGGTCCTACGAGCAGTACTTC	CASSTLRGSYEQYF	TRBJ2-7	TRBV19	few	NA
TGTGCCAGCAGTTTATCTACCCAGAACGAGCAGTACTTC	CASSLSTQNEQYF	TRBJ2-7	TRBV27	NA	NA
TGTGCCAGCAGCCTACCGACTAGCGGGAGGGTCTCCTACAATGAGCAGTTCTTC	CASSLPTSGRVSYNEQFF	TRBJ2-1	TRBV7-9	NA	TRBD2